This T cell receptor beta chain came from a study of response to subunit inactivated influenza vaccine. Via MiXCR, TCRdb re-called the RT-PCR reads, giving one row per CDR3 protein. The sample shows about 800,000 distinct CDR3 sequences, about 20% of them seen only once. This clonotype was observed a handful of times. The germline V and J ends were trimmed by 0 bases and 7 bases, with 22 bases remaining between them. The CDR3 runs to 18 residues. Germline CDR1 is LGHNA and CDR2 is YSLEER. Here the sequenced sample was PBMCs from blood, taken roughly 5 days after vaccination. The rearrangement joins TRBV4-3 to TRBJ2-1, with D maybe TRBD1 (6 bases). The receptor was isolated from a man in his fifties who received an inactivated influenza vaccine. As DNA, the CDR3 is TGCGCCAGCAGCCAAGATCTCAGGGGCGGCTGGTCCACGAATGAGCAGTTCTTC. The encoded protein is CASSQDLRGGWSTNEQFF.